The 13 T cell receptor beta chains given below trace back to one sample, sequenced in a study of T cell responses to AZD1222 COVID-19 vaccine. Here immunoSEQ multiplex PCR was the method, and the copy in TCRdb shows in-frame clones only, minus some. This repertoire shows about 120,000 clones, more than 70% found once; its top ten account for about 1.6%. The specimen comprised peripheral blood, sampled on day 0 of AZD1222 vaccination. The receptors originated from an adult in good health.

The rearrangement links TRBV5-1 to TRBJ1-1; 7 nucleotides agree with TRBD1. Losses at the gene ends were 4 bases for V and 3 bases for J; bases not matched to a gene: 9. The CDR3 has 15 residues. Germline CDR1 SGHRS, CDR2 YFSETQ. CDR3 nucleotides: TGCGCCAGCAGCCACACAGGGGATAGGGACACTGAAGCTTTCTTT. Its protein is CASSHTGDRDTEAFF.

The rearrangement joins TRBV18 to TRBJ1-5, with 8 bases aligning to TRBD1. CDR1 and CDR2 from the germline V gene are KGHSH and LQKENI. V gave up 2 bases and J gave up 9 bases; unmatched junction bases: 15. This CDR3 spans 17 amino acids. Here the CDR3 reads CASSPTGGGLDGRPQHF. Here the CDR3 DNA reads TGTGCCAGCTCACCAACAGGGGGGGGGTTGGATGGAAGGCCCCAGCATTTT.

The chain combines TRBV10-2 with TRBJ2-5, with TRBD2 matching over 10 bases. After removal of 7 bases from V and 2 bases from J, the junction contained 4 bases not matched to a gene. The CDR3 covers 14 residues. Per the germline V gene, CDR1 is WSHSY and CDR2 is SAAADI. CDR3 sequence reads: CASIILAGQETQYF. The CDR3 bases are TGCGCCAGCATAATACTAGCGGGACAAGAGACCCAGTACTTC.

The J gene is TRBJ1-4, the V gene TRBV4-2; D uncertain. From germline, CDR1 is LGHNA and CDR2 YNFKEQ. Trimming removed 0 bases at V and 3 bases at J, with 8 bases between. This CDR3 is 15 amino acids long. DNA for the CDR3: TGTGCCAGCAGCCAAGACGGCATTTCTAATGAAAAACTGTTTTTT. It yields the protein CASSQDGISNEKLFF.

CDR3 protein: CASSPRGQGVYEQYF. DNA of the CDR3: TGTGCCAGCAGCCCCCGGGGCCAGGGGGTCTACGAGCAGTACTTC. The chain combines TRBV9 with TRBJ2-7, with 7 positions matching TRBD1. Per the germline V gene, CDR1 is SGDLS and CDR2 is YYNGEE. CDR3 length: 15 amino acids. Trimming cost V 4 bases and J 3 bases; bases outside gene matches: 10.

The chain is built from TRBV5-1 and TRBJ2-7, with 13 nucleotides matching TRBD2. This CDR3 comprises 16 residues. The V gene's germline CDR1 is SGHRS and CDR2 YFSETQ. V was clipped by 4 bases and J by 3 bases; unmatched bases: 7. The DNA for the CDR3 is TGCGCCAGCAGCGTGGGACTAGCGGGATATGACTACGAGCAGTACTTC. As protein: CASSVGLAGYDYEQYF.

The chain recombines TRBV6-5 with TRBJ1-1, with 11 bases identical to TRBD1. Per the germline V gene, CDR1 is MNHEY and CDR2 is SVGAGI. This CDR3 is 15 amino acids long. Trimming removed 5 bases from V and 4 bases from J; junction bases left unmatched: 6. The CDR3 is CASSLRTGGVTEAFF. In nucleotides, the CDR3 is TGTGCCAGCAGTCTCCGGACAGGGGGCGTCACTGAAGCTTTCTTT.

This sequence joins TRBV2 and TRBJ1-5; D is possibly TRBD1 (6 bases). Germline V gene sequence: CDR1 SNHLY, CDR2 FYNNEI. CDR3 length: 15 amino acids. V dropped 11 bases and J dropped 1 base, with 18 bases sitting between them. The CDR3 coding sequence is TGTGCCGTAAGGACCGGGGGCGGCAGCAATCAGCCCCAGCATTTT. Its translation: CAVRTGGGSNQPQHF.

V and J are TRBV2 and TRBJ2-7; 8 bases match TRBD2. V lost 7 bases and J lost 0; bases outside the gene matches: 8. The CDR3 covers 15 residues. Germline V lookup: CDR1 SNHLY, CDR2 FYNNEI. The CDR3 sequence: CASIPRLASSYEQYF. The CDR3 DNA is TGTGCCAGCATCCCCCGACTAGCGAGCTCCTACGAGCAGTACTTC.

This rearrangement joins TRBV29-1 to TRBJ1-2, with 8 bases that match TRBD1. Germline CDR1 and CDR2: SQVTM and ANQGSEA. This CDR3 region has 12 residues. Trimming took 7 bases from V and 8 from J; bases not matched to a gene: 9. In DNA, the CDR3 is TGCAGCGCCTCAGGGGGCGCGGAAGGCTACACCTTC. Translation gives CSASGGAEGYTF.

The chain is built from TRBV7-8 and TRBJ2-1, with 14 bases identical to TRBD2. This CDR3 region has 16 residues. With 1 base clipped from V and 4 bases from J, the junction kept 0 bases outside the gene matches. Germline V gene sequence: CDR1 SGHVS, CDR2 FQNEAQ. In nucleotides, the CDR3 is TGTGCCAGCAGCTTAGGACTAGCGGGAGGGTACAATGAGCAGTTCTTC. Protein product: CASSLGLAGGYNEQFF.

The rearrangement uses TRBV6-4 and TRBJ1-1; possibly TRBD1 for D (6 bases). Trimming took 4 bases from V and 5 from J, leaving 14 bases between them. Germline V gives CDR1 MRHNA, CDR2 SNTAGT. The CDR3 spans 14 residues. The chain's CDR3 is CASSAVRGSTEAFF. CDR3 bases: TGTGCCAGCAGTGCAGTCAGGGGATCAACTGAAGCTTTCTTT.

The gene calls are TRBV19 and TRBJ2-1; D gene unclear. This CDR3 spans 16 amino acids. Deletions cut 3 bases from V and 2 bases from J, with 14 bases between. Germline V gives CDR1 LNHDA, CDR2 SQIVND (reference sequence). This chain's CDR3 is CASSMEVLPAYNEQFF. CDR3 DNA: TGTGCCAGTAGTATGGAAGTCCTCCCAGCCTACAATGAGCAGTTCTTC.